This T cell receptor beta chain was documented in a study of T-cell memory formation after mild COVID-19. The table lists this clonotype with a few counts. TCRdb re-derived calls from the 5' RACE reads in MiXCR, one entry per CDR3 protein. The sample shows roughly 300,000 distinct CDR3 sequences, 8% to 9% of them seen only once. The receptor was isolated from a man younger than 35 who had mild COVID-19 (a few samples of this study predate the infection). Cell type and time point are not known. The sequenced material came from PBMCs or a T cell subset sorted from them (not recorded which).

The CDR3 DNA reads as TGCAGTGCTCCTTCGACAGGGAAGGGCTACGAGCAGTACTTC. Protein sequence: CSAPSTGKGYEQYF. V gene TRBV20-1 combines with J gene TRBJ2-7, with 7 nucleotides matching TRBD1. Germline assignment: CDR1 DFQATT and CDR2 SNEGSKA (reference sequence). This CDR3 has 14 residues. Losses at the gene ends were 5 bases for V and 3 bases for J; bases not matched to a gene: 10.